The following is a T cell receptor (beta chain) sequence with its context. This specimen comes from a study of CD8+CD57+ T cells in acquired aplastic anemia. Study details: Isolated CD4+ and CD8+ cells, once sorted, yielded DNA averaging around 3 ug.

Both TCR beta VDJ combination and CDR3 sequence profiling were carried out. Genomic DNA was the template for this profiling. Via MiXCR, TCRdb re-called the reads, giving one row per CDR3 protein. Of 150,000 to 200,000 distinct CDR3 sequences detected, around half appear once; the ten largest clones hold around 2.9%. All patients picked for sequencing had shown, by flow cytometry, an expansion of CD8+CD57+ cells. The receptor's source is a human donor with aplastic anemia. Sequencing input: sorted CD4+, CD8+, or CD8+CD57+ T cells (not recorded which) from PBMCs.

CDR3 sequence (DNA): TGTGCCTGGAGTGGTCCAAGGGCAGATACGCAGTATTTT. Translated, it gives CAWSGPRADTQYF. The V gene is TRBV30, the J gene TRBJ2-3; no clear D. CDR1 and CDR2 (germline): GTSNPN, SVGIG (reference sequence). The CDR3 covers 13 residues. The V end lost 1 base, the J end lost 4 bases, and 9 bases lay between the germline ends. Full variable domain (outside the CDR3, taken from reference TRBV30 and TRBJ2-3): SQTIHQWPATLVQPVGSPLSLECTVEGTSNPNLYWYRQAAGRGLQLLFYSVGIGQISSEVPQNLSASRPQDRQFILSSKKLLLSDSGFYLCAWSGPRADTQYFGPGTRLTVL.